This entry lists 6 T cell receptor beta chains sequenced from one sample in a study of T-cell reconstitution after alpha-beta-depleted transplantation in children. Molecular barcoding with unique molecular identifiers was used for the TCRbeta library. Using its own MiXCR run on the PCR reads, TCRdb lists one record per CDR3 protein. Here the sample spans 200,000 to 300,000 distinct CDR3 sequences, more than 20% being singletons. This specimen consisted of PBMCs, obtained before TCRalphabeta/CD19-depleted stem cell transplant. Receptor source: a girl aged 2-15 years with Fanconi anemia, due to receive a stem cell transplant.

This clonotype was seen at least ten times. The gene calls are TRBV6-5 and TRBJ2-1, with D perhaps TRBD2 (5 bases). This CDR3 comprises 15 residues. Germline CDR1 MNHEY, CDR2 SVGAGI. V was pared by 0 bases and J by 7 bases, with 13 bases between. CDR3: CASSYSRSSTNEQFF. CDR3 bases: TGTGCCAGCAGTTACTCGAGGTCTAGCACAAATGAGCAGTTCTTC.

This chain connects TRBV20-1 to TRBJ2-7, with D maybe TRBD2 (6 bases). Deletions cut 2 bases from V and 0 bases from J, with 17 bases between. This CDR3 spans 16 amino acids. In germline, CDR1 is DFQATT, CDR2 SNEGSKA (reference sequence). CDR3 sequence (DNA): TGCAGTGCTAGACTTTCTCCGGGCGGGATCTCCTACGAGCAGTACTTC. It encodes CSARLSPGGISYEQYF.

The chain links TRBV2 to TRBJ2-3, with 12 nucleotides matching TRBD1. Trimming removed 8 bases from V and 5 bases from J; junction bases left unmatched: 2. Germline CDR1 reads SNHLY; CDR2 reads FYNNEI. CDR3 size: 13 residues. The CDR3 sequence is CASRDRGLDTQYF. The CDR3, as DNA: TGTGCCAGCCGGGACAGGGGGCTAGATACGCAGTATTTT.

V usage is TRBV7-6 and J usage is TRBJ2-1, with TRBD2 matching 9 bases. Germline trimming cut 2 bases from V and 0 bases from J; bases unmatched to any gene: 14. The CDR3 runs to 20 residues. Germline V lookup: CDR1 SGHVS, CDR2 FNYEAQ. As DNA, the CDR3 is TGTGCCAGCAGCTTATCGTGGCCTAGCGGGGAGCCCCGCTCCTACAATGAGCAGTTCTTC. It translates to CASSLSWPSGEPRSYNEQFF.

This clonotype was counted at least ten times. This chain joins TRBV18 and TRBJ2-1, with TRBD2 identical over 9 bases. V dropped 3 bases and J dropped 8; count of bases not matched to a gene: 5. This CDR3 spans 14 amino acids. Germline V gene lookup returns CDR1 KGHSH and CDR2 LQKENI. The CDR3 reads CASSPSGSVYEQFF. CDR3 nucleotide sequence: TGTGCCAGCTCACCTAGCGGGAGTGTTTATGAGCAGTTCTTC.

This clonotype was seen a handful of times. The genes are TRBV4-2 and TRBJ2-2; D remains unclear. The CDR3 consists of 16 residues. V was pared by 1 base and J by 2 bases, with 11 bases between. CDR1 is LGHNA, CDR2 YNFKEQ, per germline. The CDR3 loop is CASSQAVVRNTGELFF. The CDR3 nucleotides read TGTGCCAGCAGCCAAGCTGTGGTCAGAAACACCGGGGAGCTGTTTTTT.